This T cell receptor beta chain was identified during a study of cytomegalovirus exposure and HLA in healthy donors. Donors in the study were healthy people who gave bone marrow. About this clone itself: Its antigen is not identified. At one end the junction does not follow the germline gene, possibly because of a read error.

Primers included in the PCR were 60 Vbeta and 13 Jbeta primers. Sequencing used immunoSEQ multiplex PCR; TCRdb keeps in-frame clones, though not all of them. The sample has approximately 180,000 clones; under 85% are singletons. Overall study results and limits: In a later analysis, parvovirus B19, influenza, CMV and Epstein-Barr virus appeared linked to several top co-occurrence clusters. Prior analysis indicated that the majority of TCR beta V segments exhibited productivity approximately 87% or approximately 30% of the time.

The CDR3 runs to 14 residues. The germline V gene encodes CDR1 SSHAT and CDR2 FNYEAQ (reference sequence). This sequence originates from a man aged 18 to 35 in good health and CMV-seronegative. The rearrangement links TRBV7-7 to TRBJ2-7; 11 bases are a match to TRBD1. The specimen was PBMCs. The CDR3 loop reads CASSSGQGAYEQYF. The CDR3 nucleotides are TGTGCTAGCAGCTCAGGACAGGGGGCGTACGAGCAGTACTTC.